These T cell receptor beta chains were read from a single sample in a study of blood T cell repertoires in COVID-19. TCRdb's table, derived via immunoSEQ multiplex PCR, lists solely in-frame clones and lacks some. The table shows 110,000 to 150,000 clones, with around 88% occurring only once. Input material: peripheral blood. The receptors were sampled from a man aged 55 to 70 with active or convalescent COVID-19. The CDR3 runs from the conserved cysteine through the conserved F or W. The D gene is left open where the match is weak. Rows may omit the clone size; those that give it use once, few, many or a size class.

d_gene	abundance	v_gene	j_gene	CDR3aa	CDR3nt
-	-	TRBV3-1/TRBV3-2	TRBJ2-1	CASSQGLGRTYNEQFF	TGTGCCAGCAGCCAAGGTCTGGGGCGGACCTACAATGAGCAGTTCTTC
TRBD1	-	TRBV2	TRBJ1-2	CASSLDRENGYTF	TGTGCCAGCAGCCTCGACAGGGAAAATGGCTACACCTTC
TRBD1	-	TRBV19	TRBJ1-2	CASHPQGARDYGYTF	TGTGCCAGTCACCCCCAGGGGGCGCGTGACTATGGCTACACCTTC
-	once	TRBV27	TRBJ1-5	CASSFLGGPQHF	TGTGCCAGCAGTTTCTTGGGAGGGCCCCAGCATTTT
TRBD1	-	TRBV4-3	TRBJ1-3	CASSRGTGNTIYF	TGCGCCAGCAGCCGGGGGACAGGGAACACCATATATTTT
-	-	TRBV18	TRBJ2-3	CASSPTRTGLNTDTQYF	TGTGCCAGCTCACCGACTAGAACGGGACTGAACACAGATACGCAGTATTTT
TRBD2	-	TRBV9	TRBJ2-3	CASSGTSGGTDTQYF	TGTGCCAGCAGCGGGACTAGCGGGGGGACAGATACGCAGTATTTT
-	-	TRBV11-2	TRBJ2-5	CASSSSQWETQYF	TGTGCCAGCAGCTCCTCCCAGTGGGAGACCCAGTACTTC
-	few	TRBV10-3	TRBJ2-5	CAIAGSSGPLGETQYF	TGTGCCATCGCGGGGAGCAGCGGCCCACTAGGGGAGACCCAGTACTTC
-	-	TRBV6-6	TRBJ2-3	CASSYSNQGADTQYF	TGTGCCAGCAGTTACTCGAATCAGGGCGCAGATACGCAGTATTTT
TRBD2	-	TRBV5-4	TRBJ2-3	CASRPGLADGTDTQYF	TGTGCCAGCAGACCTGGACTAGCCGACGGCACAGATACGCAGTATTTT
-	-	TRBV7-3	TRBJ1-1	CASSPGGGKSEAFF	TGTGCCAGCAGCCCGGGTGGGGGGAAATCTGAAGCTTTCTTT
-	-	TRBV5-4	TRBJ1-5	CASSESGEPQHF	TGTGCCAGCAGCGAGTCAGGGGAGCCCCAGCATTTT
TRBD1	-	TRBV19	TRBJ1-4	CASSGRQGALTNEKLFF	TGTGCCAGTAGTGGCCGACAGGGGGCTTTAACTAATGAAAAACTGTTTTTT
TRBD2	-	TRBV3-1/TRBV3-2	TRBJ2-1	CASSHHGLGVGNEQFF	TGTGCCAGCAGCCATCACGGACTAGGAGTAGGGAATGAGCAGTTCTTC
-	-	TRBV9	TRBJ2-3	CASSVEVRYRDTQYF	TGTGCCAGCAGCGTAGAGGTCAGGTATCGAGATACGCAGTATTTT
TRBD2	-	TRBV30	TRBJ2-1	CAWSVPRGGRNEQFF	TGTGCCTGGAGTGTCCCGCGGGGGGGCAGGAATGAGCAGTTCTTC
-	-	TRBV30	TRBJ1-5	CAWSAPGYSNQPQHF	TGTGCCTGGAGCGCCCCAGGGTATAGCAATCAGCCCCAGCATTTT
-	-	TRBV20-1	TRBJ2-3	CSASVARVDTQYF	TGCAGTGCTAGTGTCGCACGGGTAGATACGCAGTATTTT
-	-	TRBV7-9	TRBJ1-5	CASSTTGDQPQHF	TGTGCCAGCAGCACGACGGGGGATCAGCCCCAGCATTTT
TRBD2	-	TRBV2	TRBJ2-3	CAIKREASTDTQYF	TGTGCCATCAAGCGGGAGGCGAGCACAGATACGCAGTATTTT
-	-	TRBV4-1	TRBJ2-7	CASSLTAVENEQYF	TGCGCCAGCAGTTTAACAGCCGTTGAGAACGAGCAGTACTTC
-	-	TRBV19	TRBJ1-4	CASSNPGLAATNEKLFF	TGTGCCAGTAGTAACCCGGGGTTAGCCGCCACTAATGAAAAACTGTTTTTT
TRBD2	-	TRBV6-2/TRBV6-3	TRBJ2-1	CASSYAAGLTGGQFF	TGTGCCAGCAGTTACGCGGCGGGACTAACGGGGGGGCAGTTCTTC
TRBD1	-	TRBV18	TRBJ1-1	CASSEGAPPNTEAFF	TGTGCCAGCTCGGAGGGGGCGCCTCCTAACACTGAAGCTTTCTTT
TRBD1	-	TRBV5-1	TRBJ2-1	CASNRDRGREEQFF	TGCGCCAGTAATCGGGACAGGGGGCGGGAGGAACAGTTCTTC
-	-	TRBV2	TRBJ2-5	CASSVGLQETQYF	TGTGCCAGCAGTGTTGGCCTCCAAGAGACCCAGTACTTC
TRBD1	-	TRBV30	TRBJ1-4	CAWRDRSNTNEKLFF	TGTGCCTGGAGGGACAGGTCTAATACTAATGAAAAACTGTTTTTT
-	-	TRBV2	TRBJ1-4	CASKGEGEKLFF	TGTGCCAGCAAGGGGGAAGGGGAAAAACTGTTTTTT
TRBD2	-	TRBV5-5	TRBJ2-1	CASSFLSGGLYNEQFF	TGTGCCAGCAGCTTCCTTAGCGGGGGGCTCTACAATGAGCAGTTCTTC
TRBD1	-	TRBV7-6	TRBJ1-5	CASSLGGAEQPQHF	TGTGCCAGCAGCCTAGGGGGCGCGGAACAGCCCCAGCATTTT
-	-	TRBV7-8	TRBJ2-7	CASSPDLLGSSYEQYF	TGTGCCAGCAGCCCGGACTTGTTAGGTTCCTCCTACGAGCAGTACTTC
-	-	TRBV4-2	TRBJ2-3	CASSQGSAPQYF	TGTGCCAGCAGCCAAGGGAGCGCTCCGCAGTATTTT
-	-	TRBV7-9	TRBJ2-2	CASSIDSNWNTGELFF	TGTGCCAGCAGCATCGACTCTAACTGGAACACCGGGGAGCTGTTTTTT
TRBD1	-	TRBV7-2	TRBJ2-7	CASSLASGTGGYEQYF	TGTGCCAGCAGCTTAGCTTCCGGGACAGGCGGGTACGAGCAGTACTTC
-	-	TRBV2	TRBJ2-5	CASTGDGQETQYF	TGTGCCAGCACGGGGGATGGCCAAGAGACCCAGTACTTC
TRBD2	-	TRBV10-3	TRBJ2-7	CATGSGGLSYEQYF	TGTGCCACGGGTAGCGGGGGGCTTTCCTACGAGCAGTACTTC
-	-	TRBV6-6	TRBJ2-2	CDIPSSGPNTGELFF	TGTGACATACCTTCGAGCGGGCCGAACACCGGGGAGCTGTTTTTT
TRBD2	-	TRBV19	TRBJ2-3	CASKLAGVSTDTQYF	TGTGCCAGTAAGCTAGCGGGAGTTAGCACAGATACGCAGTATTTT
-	-	TRBV10-2	TRBJ2-5	CASSESVGQGRNQETQYF	TGCGCCAGCAGTGAGTCGGTTGGGCAGGGAAGAAACCAAGAGACCCAGTACTTC
-	-	TRBV19	TRBJ2-7	CASKAGGSSYEQYF	TGTGCCAGTAAAGCCGGGGGTAGCTCCTACGAGCAGTACTTC
-	few	TRBV3-1/TRBV3-2	TRBJ1-3	CASSQDRGNTIYF	TGTGCCAGCAGCCAAGACAGAGGAAACACCATATATTTT
-	-	TRBV5-1	TRBJ2-4	CASSSTPGQVGLAKNIQYF	TGCGCCAGCAGCTCCACACCGGGACAAGTGGGCCTAGCCAAAAACATTCAGTACTTC
-	once	TRBV12-3/TRBV12-4	TRBJ1-3	CASSRNTIYF	TGTGCCAGCAGCAGAAACACCATATATTTT